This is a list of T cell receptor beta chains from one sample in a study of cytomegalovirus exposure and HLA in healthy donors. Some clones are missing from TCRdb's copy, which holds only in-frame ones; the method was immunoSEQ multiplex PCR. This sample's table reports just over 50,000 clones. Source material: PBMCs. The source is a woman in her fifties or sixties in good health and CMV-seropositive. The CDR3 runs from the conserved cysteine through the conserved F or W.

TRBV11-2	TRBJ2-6	CASSLYGGTSGANVLTF
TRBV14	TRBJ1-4	CASSHPTGRSNEKLFF
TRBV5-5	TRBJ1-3	CASSRQDTRNTIYF
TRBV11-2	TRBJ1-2	CASSLLRDRGYGYTF
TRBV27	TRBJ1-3	CASSLSGYILAGNTIYF
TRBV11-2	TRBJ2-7	CASSLAVVGTYEQYF
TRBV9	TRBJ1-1	CASSVGRTNTEAFF
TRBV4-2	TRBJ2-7	CASSQEYMVSSYEQYF
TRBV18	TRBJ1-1	CASSGIADTEAFF
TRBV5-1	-	CASSLTEQGFYEQYF
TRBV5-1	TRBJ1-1	CASSSTRTGLTEAFF
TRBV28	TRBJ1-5	CASRRMIQGRQPQHF
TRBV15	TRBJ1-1	CATSRAGKGNTEAFF
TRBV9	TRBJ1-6	CASSVEGTGGTPLHF
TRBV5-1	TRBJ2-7	CASRRGDSAEQYF
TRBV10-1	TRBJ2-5	CASSEGPGETQYF
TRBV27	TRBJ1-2	CASRGSGPYYGYTF
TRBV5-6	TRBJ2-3	CASSPGGGWGTDTQYF
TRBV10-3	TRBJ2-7	CAISENSEQYF
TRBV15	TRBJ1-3	CATSPLQTQSGNTIYF
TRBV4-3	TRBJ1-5	CASSPEAAGRHQPQHF
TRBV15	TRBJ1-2	CATSREQDYGYTF
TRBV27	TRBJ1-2	CASSPKGAGGYTF
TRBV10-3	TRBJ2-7	CAISDLGGHASYEQYF
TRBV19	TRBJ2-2	CASSISGTDNTGELFF
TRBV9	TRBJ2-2	CASSSTGGNTGELFF
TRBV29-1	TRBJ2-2	CSVVRGANTGELFF
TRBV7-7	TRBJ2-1	CASGERGPSYNEQFF
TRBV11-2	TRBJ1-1	CASSLTRGNTEAFF
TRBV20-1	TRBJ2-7	CSARGPGEQYF
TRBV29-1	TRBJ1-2	CSGGQFNYGYTF
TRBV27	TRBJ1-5	CASSFRDQPQHF
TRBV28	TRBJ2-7	CASRDRGYEQYF
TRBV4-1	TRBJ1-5	CASSQPDRGSNQPQHF
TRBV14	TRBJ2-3	CASSPFTDTQYF
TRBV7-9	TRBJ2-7	CASSLQGSEQYF
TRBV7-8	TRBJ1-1	CASSLVRGTEAFF
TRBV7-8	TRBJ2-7	CASSSQGGSYEQYF
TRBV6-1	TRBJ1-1	CASSETDRGHTEAFF
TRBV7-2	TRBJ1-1	CASSLRRTRLEAFF
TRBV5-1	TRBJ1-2	CASSVGDRGPRGYGYTF
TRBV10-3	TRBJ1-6	CAISESRTGVGSPLHF
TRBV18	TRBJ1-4	CASSPDTGGGLATNEKLFF
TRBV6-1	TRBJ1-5	CASSEQERGSQPQHF
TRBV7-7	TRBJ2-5	CASSLGSGGPTETQYF
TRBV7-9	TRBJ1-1	CASSSDRAMAEAFF
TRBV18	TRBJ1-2	CASSPGAVAYGYTF
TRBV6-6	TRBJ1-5	CASRDREYSNQPQHF
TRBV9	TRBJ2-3	CASSAGSPDTQYF
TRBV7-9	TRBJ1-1	CASSLEGGTEDFF
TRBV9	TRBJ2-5	CASSVGGGAETQYF
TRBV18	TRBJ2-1	CASSDVADNEQFF
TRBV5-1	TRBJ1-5	CASSAGGPYQPQHF
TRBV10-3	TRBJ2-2	CATNSNTGELFF